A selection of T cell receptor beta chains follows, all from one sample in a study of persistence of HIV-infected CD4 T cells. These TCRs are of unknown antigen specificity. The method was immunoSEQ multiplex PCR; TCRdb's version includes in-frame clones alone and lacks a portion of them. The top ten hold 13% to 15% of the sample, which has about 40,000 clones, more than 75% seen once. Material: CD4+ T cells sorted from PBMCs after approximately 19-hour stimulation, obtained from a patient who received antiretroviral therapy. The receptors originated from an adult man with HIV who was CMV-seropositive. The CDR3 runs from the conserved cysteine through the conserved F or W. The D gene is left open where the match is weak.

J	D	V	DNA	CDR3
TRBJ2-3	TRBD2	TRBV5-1	TGCGCCAGCAGCTTGGGTCTAGCGGGAATGGTGACAGATACGCAGTATTTT	CASSLGLAGMVTDTQYF
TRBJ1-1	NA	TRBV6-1	TGTGCCAGCAGTGAGTACTACCAGGGCCCCATGAAAGCTTTCTTT	CASSEYYQGPMKAFF
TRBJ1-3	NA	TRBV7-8	TGTGCCAGCAGCTTAGTGGCGGTTGGAAACACCATATATTTT	CASSLVAVGNTIYF
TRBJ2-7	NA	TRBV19	TGTGCCAGTAGTATGGGGGGTACAGGAACCTACGAGCAGTACTTC	CASSMGGTGTYEQYF
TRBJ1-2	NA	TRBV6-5	TGTGCCAGCAAAGCAGGGGCCGTCTATGGCTACACCTTC	CASKAGAVYGYTF
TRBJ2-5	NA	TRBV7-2	TGTGCCAGCAGCTTAGTTTTACTGGAACACGCGACCCAGTACTTC	CASSLVLLEHATQYF
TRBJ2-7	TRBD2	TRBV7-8	TGTGCCAGCAGGGCCGGGGGGAGTTCCTACGAGCAGTACTTC	CASRAGGSSYEQYF
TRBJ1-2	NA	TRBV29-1	TGCAGCGTTGAAGAAGCAGGGTCGTATGGCTACACCTTC	CSVEEAGSYGYTF
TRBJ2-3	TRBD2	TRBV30	TGTGCCTGGAGTACGTACGGTAGCGGGGGAGCAAGGTGGTCGCAGTATTTT	CAWSTYGSGGARWSQYF
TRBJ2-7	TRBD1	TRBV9	TGTGCCAGCAGCGTAGAGGGACAGGGCCACGAGCAGTACTTC	CASSVEGQGHEQYF
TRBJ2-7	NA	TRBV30	TGTGCCTGGAGTGTAAATAGGGGCTACGAGCAGTACTTC	CAWSVNRGYEQYF
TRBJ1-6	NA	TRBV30	TGTGCCTGGGATGACCCCACGGGGAGCTCCTATAATTCACCCCTCCACTTT	CAWDDPTGSSYNSPLHF